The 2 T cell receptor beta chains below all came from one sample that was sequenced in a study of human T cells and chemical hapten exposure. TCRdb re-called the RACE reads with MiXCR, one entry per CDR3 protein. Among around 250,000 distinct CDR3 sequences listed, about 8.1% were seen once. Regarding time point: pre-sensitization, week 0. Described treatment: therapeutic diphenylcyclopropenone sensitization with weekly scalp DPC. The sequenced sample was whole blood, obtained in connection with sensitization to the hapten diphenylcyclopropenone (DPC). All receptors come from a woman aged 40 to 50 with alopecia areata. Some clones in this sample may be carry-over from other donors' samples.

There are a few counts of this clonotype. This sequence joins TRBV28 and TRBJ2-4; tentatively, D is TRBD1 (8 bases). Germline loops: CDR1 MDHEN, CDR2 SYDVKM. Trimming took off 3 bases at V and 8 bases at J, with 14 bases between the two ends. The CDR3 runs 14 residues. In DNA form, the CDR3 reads TGTGCCAGCAGTTTGAATACAGGGGGGGACATTCAGTACTTC. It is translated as CASSLNTGGDIQYF.

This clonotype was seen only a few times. In DNA form, the CDR3 reads TGTGCCAGCAGTTGGACTAGCGGACGTGGTAATGAGCAGTTCTTC. This translates into CASSWTSGRGNEQFF. The gene calls are TRBV12-3 or TRBV12-4 and TRBJ2-1; 10 nucleotides line up with TRBD2. This CDR3 spans 15 amino acids. With V trimmed by 4 bases and J by 7 bases, 7 bases remained unmatched.